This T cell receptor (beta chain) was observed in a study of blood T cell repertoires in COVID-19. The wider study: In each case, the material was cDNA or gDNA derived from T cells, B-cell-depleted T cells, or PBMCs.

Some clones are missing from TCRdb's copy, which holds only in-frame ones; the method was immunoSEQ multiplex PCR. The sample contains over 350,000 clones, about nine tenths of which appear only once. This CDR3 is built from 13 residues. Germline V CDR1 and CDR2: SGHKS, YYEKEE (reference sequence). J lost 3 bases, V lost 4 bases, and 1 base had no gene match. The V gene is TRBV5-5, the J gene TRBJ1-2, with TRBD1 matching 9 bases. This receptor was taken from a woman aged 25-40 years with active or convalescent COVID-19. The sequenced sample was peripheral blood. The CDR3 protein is CASSRTGDYGYTF. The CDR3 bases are TGTGCCAGCAGCCGGACAGGGGACTATGGCTACACCTTC. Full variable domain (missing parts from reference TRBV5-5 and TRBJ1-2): DAGVTQSPTHLIKTRGQQVTLRCSPISGHKSVSWYQQVLGQGPQFIFQYYEKEERGRGNFPDRFSARQFPNYSSELNVNALLLGDSALYLCASSRTGDYGYTFGSGTRLTVV.